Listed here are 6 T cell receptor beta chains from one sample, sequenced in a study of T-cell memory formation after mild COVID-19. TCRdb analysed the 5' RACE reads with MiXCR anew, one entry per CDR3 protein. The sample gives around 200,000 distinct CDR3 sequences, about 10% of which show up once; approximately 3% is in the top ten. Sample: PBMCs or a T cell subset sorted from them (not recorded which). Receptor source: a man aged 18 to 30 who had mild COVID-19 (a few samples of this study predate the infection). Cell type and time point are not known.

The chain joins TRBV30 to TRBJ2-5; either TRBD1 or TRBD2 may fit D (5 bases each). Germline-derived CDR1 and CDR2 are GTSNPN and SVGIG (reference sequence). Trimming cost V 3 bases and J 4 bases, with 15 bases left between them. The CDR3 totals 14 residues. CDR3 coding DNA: TGTGCCTGGAGCAACGGGGCAGGCGCAGAGACCCAGTACTTC. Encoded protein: CAWSNGAGAETQYF. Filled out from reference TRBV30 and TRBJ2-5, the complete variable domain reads SQTIHQWPATLVQPVGSPLSLECTVEGTSNPNLYWYRQAAGRGLQLLFYSVGIGQISSEVPQNLSASRPQDRQFILSSKKLLLSDSGFYLCAWSNGAGAETQYFGPGTRLLVL.

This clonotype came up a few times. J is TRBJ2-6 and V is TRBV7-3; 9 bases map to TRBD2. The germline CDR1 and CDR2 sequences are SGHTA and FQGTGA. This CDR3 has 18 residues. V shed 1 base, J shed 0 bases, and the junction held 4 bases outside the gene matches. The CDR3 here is CASSLIGTSNSGANVLTF. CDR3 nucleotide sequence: TGTGCCAGCAGCTTAATTGGGACTAGCAACTCTGGGGCCAACGTCCTGACTTTC.

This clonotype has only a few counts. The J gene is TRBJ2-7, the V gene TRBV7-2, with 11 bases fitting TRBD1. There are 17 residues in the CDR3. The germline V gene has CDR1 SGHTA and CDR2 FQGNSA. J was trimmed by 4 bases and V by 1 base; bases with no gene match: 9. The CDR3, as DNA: TGTGCCAGCAGCTTAGGGGGACAGGGGGAAGTATTGTACGAGCAGTACGTC. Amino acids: CASSLGGQGEVLYEQYV.

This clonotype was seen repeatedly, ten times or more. The CDR3 sequence is CASSAGTGVTGELFF. CDR3 coding DNA: TGTGCCAGCAGCGCCGGGACAGGGGTCACCGGGGAGCTGTTTTTT. The gene calls are TRBV9 and TRBJ2-2; 10 nucleotides align to TRBD1. The germline gives CDR1 SGDLS, CDR2 YYNGEE. This CDR3 region has 15 residues. V shed 3 bases, J shed 4 bases, and the junction held 3 bases outside the gene matches.

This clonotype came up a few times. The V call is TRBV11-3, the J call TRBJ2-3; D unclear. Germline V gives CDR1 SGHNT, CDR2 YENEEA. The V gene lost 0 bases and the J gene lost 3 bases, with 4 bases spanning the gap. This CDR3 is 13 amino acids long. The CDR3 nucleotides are TGTGCCAGCAGCTTAGACACTACAGATACGCAGTATTTT. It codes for CASSLDTTDTQYF.

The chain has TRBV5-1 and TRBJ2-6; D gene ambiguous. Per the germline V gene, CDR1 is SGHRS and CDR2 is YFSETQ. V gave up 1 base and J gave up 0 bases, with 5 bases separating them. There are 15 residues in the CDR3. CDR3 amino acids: CASSLPSSGANVLTF. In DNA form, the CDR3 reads TGCGCCAGCAGCTTGCCCAGCTCTGGGGCCAACGTCCTGACTTTC.